This T cell receptor (beta chain) comes out of a study of beta chain features in type 1 diabetes. Study-wide points: TCRB CDR3 length was moderately but significantly reduced in all four CD4+ subsets of Type 1 diabetes patients.

cDNA synthesis used the whole RNA isolate, giving expressed TCRB sequences. Using immunoSEQ multiplex PCR, the repertoire was profiled, and TCRdb retains in-frame clones only, with some absent. Of roughly 730,000 clones detected, 13% appear once; the ten largest clones hold about 0.02%. This clone was seen more than once but under ten times. Its antigen is unidentified. Germline V gene data show CDR1 as DFQATT and CDR2 as SNEGSKA (reference sequence). The CDR3 consists of 11 residues. The V gene lost 7 bases and the J gene lost 1 base, with 7 bases spanning the gap. The clonotype was recovered from a young man with type 1 diabetes. The genes are TRBV20-1 and TRBJ1-2, with a tentative D call TRBD1 (5 bases). Specimen: naive CD4+ T cells from blood. CDR3 in DNA: TGCAGTGGGGGCTATAACTATGGCTACACCTTC. It is translated as CSGGYNYGYTF.